The entry that follows covers one TCR beta chain sequence. The antigen is unknown. Researchers ran the PCR with 60 Vbeta and 13 Jbeta primers. In the source study's methods: As a later analysis found, there were 80 million to 90 million unique TCR beta chains, of which about 10 million were shared. Using immunoSEQ multiplex PCR, the repertoire was profiled, and TCRdb retains in-frame clones only, with some absent. V and J calls and clone size are given by that table; D and trimming were obtained from the DNA. The repertoire holds 90,000 or so clones, more than 65% seen once, with more than 15% in the top ten. This entry comes from a study of cytomegalovirus exposure and HLA in healthy donors. The CDR3 is 12 amino acids. V shed 6 bases and J shed 0 bases, with 6 bases lying between them. Germline V gene data show CDR1 as ENHRY and CDR2 as SYGVKD. General observations from the study: There was a cluster of highly shared sequence variants that was likely a sequencing artifact. Researchers counted some 150 TCR beta chains as cytomegalovirus-associated. Reports credit the classifier with highly specific, highly sensitive diagnosis of cytomegalovirus status.

The rearrangement uses TRBV10-3 and TRBJ2-7; the D gene is possibly TRBD2 (5 bases). The sequence came from a woman younger than 30 in good health and CMV-seropositive. Sequencing was carried out using PBMCs. CDR3 bases: TGTGCCATCAGCCGGGACTCCTACGAGCAGTACTTC. Its protein is CAISRDSYEQYF.